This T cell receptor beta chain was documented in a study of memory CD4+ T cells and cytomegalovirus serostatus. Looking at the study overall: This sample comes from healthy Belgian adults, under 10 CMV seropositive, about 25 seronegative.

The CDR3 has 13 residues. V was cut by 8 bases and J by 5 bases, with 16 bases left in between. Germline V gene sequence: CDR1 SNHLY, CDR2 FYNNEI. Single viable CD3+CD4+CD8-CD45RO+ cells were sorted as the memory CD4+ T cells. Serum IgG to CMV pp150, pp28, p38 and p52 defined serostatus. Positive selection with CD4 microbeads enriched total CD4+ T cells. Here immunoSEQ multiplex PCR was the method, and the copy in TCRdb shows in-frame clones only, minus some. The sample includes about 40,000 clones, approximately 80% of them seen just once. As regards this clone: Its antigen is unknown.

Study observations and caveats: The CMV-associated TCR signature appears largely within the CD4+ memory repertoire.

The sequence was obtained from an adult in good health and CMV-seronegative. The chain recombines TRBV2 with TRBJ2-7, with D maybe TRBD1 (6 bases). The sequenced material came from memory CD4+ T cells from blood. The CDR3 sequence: CASRKAGVDEQYF. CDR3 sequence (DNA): TGTGCCAGCCGAAAGGCAGGGGTGGACGAGCAGTACTTC. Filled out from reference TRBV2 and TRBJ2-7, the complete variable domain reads EPEVTQTPSHQVTQMGQEVILRCVPISNHLYFYWYRQILGQKVEFLVSFYNNEISEKSEIFDDQFSVERPDGSNFTLKIRSTKLEDSAMYFCASRKAGVDEQYFGPGTRLTVT.